Described below is a single TCR beta chain sequence and its context. This sample stems from a study of blood T cell repertoires in COVID-19. Study details: The samples span acute and convalescent COVID-19 from the United States, Italy and Spain. Sample material is recorded as cDNA or gDNA derived from T cells, B-cell-depleted T cells, or PBMCs.

The method was immunoSEQ multiplex PCR; TCRdb's version includes in-frame clones alone and lacks a portion of them. The sample includes 49,000 or so clones, roughly four fifths of them seen just once. This CDR3 is 15 amino acids long. In germline, CDR1 is LGHDT, CDR2 YNNKEL (reference sequence). V was cut by 1 base and J by 2 bases, with 11 bases left in between. This receptor was identified in a man in his 60s with active COVID-19. This rearrangement joins TRBV3-1 (or the pseudogene TRBV3-2) to TRBJ2-5; D gene uncertain. The sample comprised peripheral blood. As DNA, the CDR3 is TGTGCCAGCAGCCAAGGTGGCAGTTCACAAGAGACCCAGTACTTC. It specifies CASSQGGSSQETQYF.